This passage covers 3 T cell receptor beta chains from one sample sequenced in a study of spatial heterogeneity in lung cancer. TCRdb redid the calling of the 5' RACE reads with MiXCR, one entry per CDR3 protein. The table has around 45,000 distinct CDR3 sequences, around 15% seen once. Time point meaning: sample taken at primary tumor resection. Whole RNA came from tumor, nontumor lung or frozen PBMC and was sequenced without being sorted. The sample was PBMCs, taken at surgery. The origin of the receptors is a male donor with early-stage non-small cell lung cancer.

The chain uses TRBV20-1 and TRBJ1-1, with 8 positions matching TRBD1. Germline V gene data show CDR1 as DFQATT and CDR2 as SNEGSKA (reference sequence). This CDR3 is 14 amino acids long. The DNA of the CDR3 is TGCAGCGCAACAGGGGGGCCTACGAACACTGAAGCTTTCTTT. Its protein is CSATGGPTNTEAFF.

The chain has TRBV27 and TRBJ2-7; D remains ambiguous. This CDR3 comprises 14 residues. Germline CDR1 MNHEY, CDR2 SMNVEV (reference sequence). Deletions cut 3 bases from V and 0 bases from J, with 9 bases between. CDR3 DNA sequence: TGTGCCAGCAGTTTTAAGTACGGCTCCTACGAGCAGTACTTC. It is translated as CASSFKYGSYEQYF.

This clonotype was observed a handful of times. The V and J genes are TRBV4-3 and TRBJ1-2; the match to TRBD1 covers 7 bases. Germline lookup yields CDR1 LGHNA and CDR2 YSLEER. The length of the CDR3 is 14 residues. V dropped 4 bases and J dropped 4; count of bases not matched to a gene: 6. CDR3 protein: CASSLTGDGYGYTF. CDR3 in DNA: TGCGCCAGCAGCCTTACAGGGGACGGCTATGGCTACACCTTC.